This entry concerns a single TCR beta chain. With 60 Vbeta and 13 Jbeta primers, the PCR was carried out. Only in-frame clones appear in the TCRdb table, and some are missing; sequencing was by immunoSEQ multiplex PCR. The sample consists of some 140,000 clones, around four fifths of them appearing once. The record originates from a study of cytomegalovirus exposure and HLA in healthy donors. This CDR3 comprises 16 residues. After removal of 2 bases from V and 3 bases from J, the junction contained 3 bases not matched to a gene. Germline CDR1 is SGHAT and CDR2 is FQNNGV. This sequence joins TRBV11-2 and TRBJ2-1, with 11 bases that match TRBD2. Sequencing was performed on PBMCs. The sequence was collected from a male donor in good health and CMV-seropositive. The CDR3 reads CASSLIAGGSYNEQFF. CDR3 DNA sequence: TGTGCCAGCAGCTTAATAGCGGGAGGGAGCTACAATGAGCAGTTCTTC.